One sample yielded the 19 T cell receptor beta chains listed below, sequenced in a study of T cell changes during pregnancy in multiple sclerosis. Clones were sequenced by immunoSEQ multiplex PCR, and TCRdb holds only the in-frame ones, with some missing. The table lists about 50,000 clones, about nine tenths of them singletons, with approximately 0.61% in the top ten. The specimen comprised CD4+ T cells from peripheral blood mononuclear cells, sampled after pregnancy. These receptors were collected from a female donor in good health, enrolled as a control in a pregnancy study.

This sequence joins TRBV6-1 and TRBJ1-5, with D unresolved. The CDR3 has 13 residues. CDR1 MNHNS and CDR2 SASEGT come from the germline V gene. Trimming removed 4 bases from V and 6 bases from J, with 10 bases in between. The CDR3 loop reads CASSGRVPQPQHF. The CDR3 region has the DNA TGTGCCAGCAGTGGGCGGGTGCCTCAGCCCCAGCATTTT.

This chain joins TRBV27 and TRBJ1-3, with 7 positions matching TRBD1. Germline CDR1 reads MNHEY; CDR2 reads SMNVEV (reference sequence). The V segment lost 4 bases and the J segment 3 bases; nucleotides outside the gene matches: 9. The CDR3 has 16 amino acids. The CDR3 sequence is CASSWTGAEVGNTIYF. Written as DNA, the CDR3 is TGTGCCAGCAGTTGGACAGGAGCGGAGGTTGGAAACACCATATATTTT.

The J gene is TRBJ2-1, the V gene TRBV6-1; possible D gene TRBD1, 5 bases. Trimming took off 3 bases at V and 0 bases at J, with 9 bases between the two ends. Per the germline V gene, CDR1 is MNHNS and CDR2 is SASEGT. CDR3 length: 15 residues. CDR3 sequence reads: CASSESGYSYNEQFF. The DNA for the CDR3 is TGTGCCAGCAGTGAGTCAGGGTACTCCTACAATGAGCAGTTCTTC.

J is TRBJ2-1 and V is TRBV10-3; 10 bases are shared with TRBD2. Germline values: CDR1 ENHRY, CDR2 SYGVKD. The CDR3 spans 14 residues. Trimming took 6 bases from V and 6 from J; bases not matched to a gene: 5. CDR3 region: CAISGTSVGNEQFF. The DNA of the CDR3 is TGTGCCATCAGCGGGACTAGCGTTGGCAATGAGCAGTTCTTC.

This clone appeared a single time. CDR3 sequence (DNA): TGTGCCAGCAGCCTAGGGACAGGGGTGGAGACCCAGTACTTC. As protein: CASSLGTGVETQYF. The chain carries TRBV11-2 and TRBJ2-5, with 10 bases aligning to TRBD1. Germline CDR1 SGHAT, CDR2 FQNNGV. CDR3 length equals 14 residues. Trimming removed 5 bases from V and 5 bases from J; junction bases left unmatched: 5.

V usage is TRBV9 and J usage is TRBJ1-2; 8 bases line up with TRBD1. Germline CDR1 SGDLS, CDR2 YYNGEE. CDR3 length: 13 amino acids. V dropped 3 bases and J dropped 7; count of bases not matched to a gene: 5. CDR3 DNA: TGTGCCAGCAGCGGTACAGGGGGAAGTGGCTACACCTTC. This sequence encodes CASSGTGGSGYTF.

The V gene is TRBV23-1, the J gene TRBJ2-7; D might be TRBD2 (6 bases). TRBV23-1 is an ORF, and what it does is uncertain. Between the trimmed V and J ends, which lost 4 bases and 1 base, there was a span of 14 bases. The CDR3 consists of 15 residues. CDR3 residues: CASSLGREVSYEQYF. CDR3 DNA: TGCGCCAGCAGTCTGGGCAGGGAGGTATCCTACGAGCAGTACTTC.

This clone was counted many times. The chain couples TRBV5-1 to TRBJ1-2; 7 bases agree with TRBD1. The germline V gene encodes CDR1 SGHRS and CDR2 YFSETQ. The CDR3 spans 14 residues. Trimming cost V 0 bases and J 8 bases; bases outside gene matches: 7. CDR3 protein: CASSLAQGEDGYTF. The DNA of the CDR3 is TGCGCCAGCAGCTTGGCCCAGGGGGAGGACGGCTACACCTTC.

This clone was seen more than once but under ten times. The V gene is TRBV30, the J gene TRBJ2-4, with 7 bases matching TRBD1. The CDR3 extends over 14 amino acids. Losses at the gene ends were 5 bases for V and 1 base for J; bases not matched to a gene: 5. Per the germline V gene, CDR1 is GTSNPN and CDR2 is SVGIG (reference sequence). CDR3 in DNA: TGTGCCTGGGACACAGGGGAGGCCAAAAACATTCAGTACTTC. This codes for CAWDTGEAKNIQYF.

This clone appeared once. The chain uses TRBV28 and TRBJ1-5; no firm D call. Germline lookup yields CDR1 MDHEN and CDR2 SYDVKM. The CDR3 totals 12 residues. V lost 2 bases to trimming and J lost 11 bases, with 10 bases between them. The CDR3, as DNA: TGTGCCAGCAGTTTAAAGGGAGCGGCCCAGCATTTT. It specifies CASSLKGAAQHF.

The chain employs TRBV28 and TRBJ2-7, with D perhaps matching TRBD2 (6 bases). V dropped 5 bases and J dropped 2 bases, with 19 bases sitting between them. CDR1 MDHEN and CDR2 SYDVKM come from the germline V gene. This CDR3 is built from 16 residues. The CDR3 loop is CASSILTSTHPYEQYF. The DNA for the CDR3 is TGTGCCAGCAGTATTTTAACTAGCACCCATCCCTACGAGCAGTACTTC.

The rearrangement links TRBV27 to TRBJ2-1; possible D gene TRBD1, 5 bases. Germline CDR1 reads MNHEY; CDR2 reads SMNVEV (reference sequence). This CDR3 spans 15 amino acids. V lost 3 bases and J lost 0, with 9 bases in between. CDR3 region: CASSLGRASYNEQFF. In nucleotides, the CDR3 is TGTGCCAGCAGTTTGGGCAGGGCCTCCTACAATGAGCAGTTCTTC.

The V and J genes are TRBV28 and TRBJ2-7, with TRBD1 matching 9 bases. The CDR3 contains 14 residues. Germline V CDR1 and CDR2: MDHEN, SYDVKM. J was trimmed by 7 bases and V by 9 bases; bases with no gene match: 13. The CDR3 sequence is CASGPRTGDREQYF. In DNA form, the CDR3 reads TGTGCCAGTGGACCCCGGACAGGGGATCGGGAGCAGTACTTC.

The V gene is TRBV7-9, the J gene TRBJ1-1; 7 bases line up with TRBD1. Germline V gene sequence: CDR1 SEHNR, CDR2 FQNEAQ (reference sequence). CDR3 size: 15 residues. The V gene end was trimmed by 6 bases and the J gene end by 8 bases; junction bases not matched to a gene: 15. This CDR3 reads CASRAGTAGVTEAFF. For the CDR3, the DNA is TGTGCCAGCAGAGCCGGGACAGCCGGAGTGACGGAAGCTTTCTTT.

This rearrangement joins TRBV7-3 to TRBJ1-1; perhaps TRBD1 as D (5 bases). Per the germline V gene, CDR1 is SGHTA and CDR2 is FQGTGA. V was cut by 4 bases and J by 0 bases, with 12 bases left in between. The CDR3 runs 15 residues. Here the CDR3 reads CASSSAGPVNTEAFF. CDR3 bases: TGTGCCAGCAGCTCGGCGGGACCCGTGAACACTGAAGCTTTCTTT.

The V gene is TRBV28, the J gene TRBJ2-3; 10 bases fit TRBD2. There are 20 residues in the CDR3. The germline gives CDR1 MDHEN, CDR2 SYDVKM. The trim removed 4 bases at V and 8 bases at J, leaving 24 bases unmatched. Here the CDR3 DNA reads TGTGCCAGCAGTTGGCTTCCGGCTAGCGGGAGCTCGATGGGGATGGGTACGCAGTATTTT. This gives the protein CASSWLPASGSSMGMGTQYF.

This chain links TRBV18 with TRBJ1-1; D perhaps matches TRBD1 (6 bases). CDR1 KGHSH and CDR2 LQKENI come from the germline V gene. V lost 3 bases to trimming and J lost 4 bases, with 9 bases between them. This CDR3 comprises 13 residues. In DNA, the CDR3 is TGTGCCAGCTCACCCAGGGGTGGCACTGAAGCTTTCTTT. Its protein is CASSPRGGTEAFF.

V gene TRBV6-1 combines with J gene TRBJ2-1, with 8 bases fitting TRBD1. V shed 4 bases and J 2 bases; nucleotides not matched to a gene: 10. The CDR3 totals 17 residues. Germline loops: CDR1 MNHNS, CDR2 SASEGT. CDR3 DNA sequence: TGTGCCAGCAGTGGACAGGGGAGGTCTGTTCCCTACAATGAGCAGTTCTTC. This sequence encodes CASSGQGRSVPYNEQFF.

This clone has just a few counts. The CDR3 region has the DNA TGTGCCAGTACCCCACAGGGGGTATGGACTGAAGCTTTCTTT. It translates to CASTPQGVWTEAFF. V is TRBV19 and J is TRBJ1-1, with TRBD1 matching 8 bases. This CDR3 has 14 residues. Germline trimming cut 7 bases from V and 5 bases from J; bases unmatched to any gene: 9. Germline V lookup: CDR1 LNHDA, CDR2 SQIVND (reference sequence). The full variable domain, in which reference TRBV19 and TRBJ1-1 provide the parts outside the CDR3, is DGGITQSPKYLFRKEGQNVTLSCEQNLNHDAMYWYRQDPGQGLRLIYYSQIVNDFQKGDIAEGYSVSREKKESFPLTVTSAQKNPTAFYLCASTPQGVWTEAFFGQGTRLTVV.